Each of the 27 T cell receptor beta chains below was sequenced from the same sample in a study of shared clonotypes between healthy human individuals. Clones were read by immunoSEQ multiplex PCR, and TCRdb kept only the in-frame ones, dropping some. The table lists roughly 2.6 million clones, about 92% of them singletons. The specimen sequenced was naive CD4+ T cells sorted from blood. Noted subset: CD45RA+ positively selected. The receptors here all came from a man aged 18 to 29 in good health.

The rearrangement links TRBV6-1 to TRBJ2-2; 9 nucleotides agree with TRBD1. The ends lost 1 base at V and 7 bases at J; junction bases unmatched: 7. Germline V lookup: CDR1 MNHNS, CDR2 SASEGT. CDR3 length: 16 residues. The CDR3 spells CASSEGDRGLSGELFF. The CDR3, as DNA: TGTGCCAGCAGTGAAGGAGACAGGGGGTTGAGCGGGGAGCTGTTTTTT.

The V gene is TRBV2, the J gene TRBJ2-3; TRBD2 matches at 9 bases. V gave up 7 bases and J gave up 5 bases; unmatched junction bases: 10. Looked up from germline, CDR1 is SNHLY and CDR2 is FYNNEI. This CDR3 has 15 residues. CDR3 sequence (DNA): TGTGCCAGCACGATTAGCGGGAGTGAGGGAGATACGCAGTATTTT. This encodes CASTISGSEGDTQYF.

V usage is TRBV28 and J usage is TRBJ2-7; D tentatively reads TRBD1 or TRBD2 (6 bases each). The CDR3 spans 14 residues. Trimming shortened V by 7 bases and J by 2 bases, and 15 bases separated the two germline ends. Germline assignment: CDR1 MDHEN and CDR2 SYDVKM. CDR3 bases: TGTGCCAGCACCTCTGGAGGGGGTACCTACGAGCAGTACTTC. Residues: CASTSGGGTYEQYF.

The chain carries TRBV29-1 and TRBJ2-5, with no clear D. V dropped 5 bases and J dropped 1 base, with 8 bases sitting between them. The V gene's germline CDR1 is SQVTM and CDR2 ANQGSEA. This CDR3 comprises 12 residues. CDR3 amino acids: CSVCGFQETQYF. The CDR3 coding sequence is TGCAGCGTTTGCGGTTTCCAAGAGACCCAGTACTTC. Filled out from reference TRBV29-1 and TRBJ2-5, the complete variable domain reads SAVISQKPSRDICQRGTSLTIQCQVDSQVTMMFWYRQQPGQSLTLIATANQGSEATYESGFVIDKFPISRPNLTFSTLTVSNMSPEDSSIYLCSVCGFQETQYFGPGTRLLVL.

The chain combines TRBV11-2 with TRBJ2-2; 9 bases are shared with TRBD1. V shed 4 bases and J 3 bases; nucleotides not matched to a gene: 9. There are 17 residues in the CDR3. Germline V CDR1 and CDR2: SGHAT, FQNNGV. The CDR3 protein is CASSWGDRVRDTGELFF. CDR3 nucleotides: TGTGCCAGCAGCTGGGGGGACAGGGTGAGGGACACCGGGGAGCTGTTTTTT.

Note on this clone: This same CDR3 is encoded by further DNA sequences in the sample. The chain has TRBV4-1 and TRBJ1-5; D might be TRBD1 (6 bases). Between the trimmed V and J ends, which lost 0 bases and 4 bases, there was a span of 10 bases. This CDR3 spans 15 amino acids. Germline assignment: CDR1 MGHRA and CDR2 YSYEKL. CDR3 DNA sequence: TGCGCCAGCAGCCAAGATCTGGGGGCAAATCAGCCCCAGCATTTT. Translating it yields CASSQDLGANQPQHF.

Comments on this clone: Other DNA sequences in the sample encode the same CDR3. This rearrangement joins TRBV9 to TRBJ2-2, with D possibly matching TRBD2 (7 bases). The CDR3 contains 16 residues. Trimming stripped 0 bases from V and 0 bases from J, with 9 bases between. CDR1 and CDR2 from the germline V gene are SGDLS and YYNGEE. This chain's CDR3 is CASSVAGGANTGELFF. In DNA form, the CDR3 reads TGTGCCAGCAGCGTAGCGGGGGGCGCGAACACCGGGGAGCTGTTTTTT.

The CDR3 region has the DNA TGCGCCAGCAGCTTGGTCGGGGGTTCAAGGAACGAGCAGTACTTC. Amino acid sequence: CASSLVGGSRNEQYF. The gene calls are TRBV5-1 and TRBJ2-7, with D tentatively TRBD2 (6 bases). Germline assignment: CDR1 SGHRS and CDR2 YFSETQ. Trimming cost V 0 bases and J 5 bases, with 15 bases left between them. The CDR3 has 15 amino acids.

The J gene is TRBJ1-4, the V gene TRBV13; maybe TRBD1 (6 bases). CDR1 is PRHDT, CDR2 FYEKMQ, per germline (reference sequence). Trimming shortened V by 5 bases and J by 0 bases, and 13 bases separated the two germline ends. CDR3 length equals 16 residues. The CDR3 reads CASSGRTDATNEKLFF. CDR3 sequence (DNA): TGTGCCAGCAGCGGACGGACAGATGCAACTAATGAAAAACTGTTTTTT.

The CDR3 region has the DNA TGTGCCAGCAGTTCCTCGGGGGGGGCCCCTAGCACAGATACGCAGTATTTT. The encoded protein is CASSSSGGAPSTDTQYF. This sequence joins TRBV7-6 and TRBJ2-3; 8 bases match TRBD2. V was pared by 6 bases and J by 0 bases, with 11 bases of the junction left unmatched. Germline CDR1 is SGHVS and CDR2 is FNYEAQ. This CDR3 has 17 amino acids.

The CDR3: CASSGDRYNSPLHF. CDR3 DNA: TGTGCCAGCAGTGGGGACAGATATAATTCACCCCTCCACTTT. The rearrangement uses TRBV6-1 and TRBJ1-6; the match to TRBD1 covers 7 bases. The CDR3 length is 14 residues. The ends lost 4 bases at V and 4 bases at J; junction bases unmatched: 1. From germline, CDR1 is MNHNS and CDR2 SASEGT.

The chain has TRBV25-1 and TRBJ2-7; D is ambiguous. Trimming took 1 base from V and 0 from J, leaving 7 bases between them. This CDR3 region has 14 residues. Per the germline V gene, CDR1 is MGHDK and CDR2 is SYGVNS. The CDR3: CASSEWVNSYEQYF. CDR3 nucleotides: TGTGCCAGCAGTGAATGGGTTAACTCCTACGAGCAGTACTTC.

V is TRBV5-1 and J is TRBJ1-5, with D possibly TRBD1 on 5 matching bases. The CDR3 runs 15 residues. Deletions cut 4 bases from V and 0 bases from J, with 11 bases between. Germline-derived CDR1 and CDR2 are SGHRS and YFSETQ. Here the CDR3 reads CASSPGAVSNQPQHF. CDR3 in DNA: TGCGCCAGCAGCCCCGGGGCGGTTAGCAATCAGCCCCAGCATTTT.

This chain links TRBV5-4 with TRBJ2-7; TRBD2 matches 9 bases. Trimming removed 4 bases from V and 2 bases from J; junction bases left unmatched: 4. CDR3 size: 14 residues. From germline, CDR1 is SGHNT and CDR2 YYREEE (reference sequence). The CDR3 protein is CASSDGLATYEQYF. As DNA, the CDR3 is TGTGCCAGCAGCGACGGACTAGCGACCTACGAGCAGTACTTC.

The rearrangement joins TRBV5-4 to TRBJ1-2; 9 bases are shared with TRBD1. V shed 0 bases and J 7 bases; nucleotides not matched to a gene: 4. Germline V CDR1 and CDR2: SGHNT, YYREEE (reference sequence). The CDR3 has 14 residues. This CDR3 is CASSLGDRESGYTF. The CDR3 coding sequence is TGTGCCAGCAGCTTGGGGGACAGGGAAAGTGGCTACACCTTC.

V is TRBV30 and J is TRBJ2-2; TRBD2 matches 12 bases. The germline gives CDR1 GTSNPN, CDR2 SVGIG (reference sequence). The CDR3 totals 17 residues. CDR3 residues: CVGEGTSGLGITGELFF. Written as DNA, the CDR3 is TGTGTCGGGGAGGGGACTAGCGGGTTGGGAATCACCGGGGAGCTGTTTTTT. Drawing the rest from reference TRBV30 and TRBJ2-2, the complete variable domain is SQTIHQWPATLVQPVGSPLSLECTVEGTSNPNLYWYRQAAGRGLQLLFYSVGIGQISSEVPQNLSASRPQDRQFILSSKKLLLSDSGFYLCVGEGTSGLGITGELFFGEGSRLTVL.

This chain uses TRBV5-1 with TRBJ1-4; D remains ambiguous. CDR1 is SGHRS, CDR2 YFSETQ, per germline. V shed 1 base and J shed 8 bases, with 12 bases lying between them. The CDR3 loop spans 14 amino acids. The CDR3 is CASSLQDPTEKLFF. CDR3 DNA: TGCGCCAGCAGCTTGCAGGACCCAACAGAAAAACTGTTTTTT.

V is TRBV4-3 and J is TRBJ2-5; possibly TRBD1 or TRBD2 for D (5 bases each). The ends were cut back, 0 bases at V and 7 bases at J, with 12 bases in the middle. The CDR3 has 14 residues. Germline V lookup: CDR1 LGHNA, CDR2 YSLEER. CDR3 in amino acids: CASSQEGTTGTQYF. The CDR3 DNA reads TGCGCCAGCAGCCAAGAGGGGACCACAGGGACCCAGTACTTC.

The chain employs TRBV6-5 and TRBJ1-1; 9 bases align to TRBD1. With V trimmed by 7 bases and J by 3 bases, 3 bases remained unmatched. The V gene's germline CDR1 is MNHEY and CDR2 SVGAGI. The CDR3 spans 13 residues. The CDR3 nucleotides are TGTGCCAGCACACAGGGGGCGTACACTGAAGCTTTCTTT. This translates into CASTQGAYTEAFF.

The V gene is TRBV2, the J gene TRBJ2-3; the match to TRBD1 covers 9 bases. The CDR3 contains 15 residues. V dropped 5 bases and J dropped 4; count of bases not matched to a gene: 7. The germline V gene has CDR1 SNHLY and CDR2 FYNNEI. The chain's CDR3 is CASSSTGGSPDTQYF. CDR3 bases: TGTGCCAGCAGTTCCACAGGGGGCAGCCCAGATACGCAGTATTTT.

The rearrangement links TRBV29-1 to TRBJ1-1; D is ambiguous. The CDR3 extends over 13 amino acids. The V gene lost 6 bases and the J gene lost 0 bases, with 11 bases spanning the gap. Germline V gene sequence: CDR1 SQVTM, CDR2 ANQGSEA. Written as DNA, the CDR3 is TGCAGCGTGAACCCCAGGCTGAACACTGAAGCTTTCTTT. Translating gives CSVNPRLNTEAFF.

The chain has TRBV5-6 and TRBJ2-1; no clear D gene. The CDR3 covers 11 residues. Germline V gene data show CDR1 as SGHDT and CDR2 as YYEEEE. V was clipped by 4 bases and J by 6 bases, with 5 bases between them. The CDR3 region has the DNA TGTGCCAGCAGCGTAACCAATGAGCAGTTCTTC. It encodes CASSVTNEQFF.

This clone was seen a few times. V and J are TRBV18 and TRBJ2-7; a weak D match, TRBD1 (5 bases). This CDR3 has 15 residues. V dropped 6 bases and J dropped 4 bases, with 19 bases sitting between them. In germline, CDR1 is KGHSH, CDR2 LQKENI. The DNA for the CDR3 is TGTGCCAGCTCTCGAGACAGTGGTACTTCTTACGAGCAGTACTTC. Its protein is CASSRDSGTSYEQYF.

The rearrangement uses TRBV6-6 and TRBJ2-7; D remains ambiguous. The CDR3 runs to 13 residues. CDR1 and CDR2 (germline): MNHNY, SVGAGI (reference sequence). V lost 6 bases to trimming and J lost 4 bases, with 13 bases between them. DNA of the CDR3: TGTGCCAGCAGAAATCAGGTTCTTTACGAGCAGTACTTC. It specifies CASRNQVLYEQYF.

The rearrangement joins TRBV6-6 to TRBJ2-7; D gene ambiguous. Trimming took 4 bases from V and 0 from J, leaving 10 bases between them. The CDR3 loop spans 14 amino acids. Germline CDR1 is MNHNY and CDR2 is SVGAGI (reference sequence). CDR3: CASSSVESSYEQYF. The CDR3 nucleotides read TGTGCCAGCAGTTCAGTGGAGAGCTCCTACGAGCAGTACTTC.

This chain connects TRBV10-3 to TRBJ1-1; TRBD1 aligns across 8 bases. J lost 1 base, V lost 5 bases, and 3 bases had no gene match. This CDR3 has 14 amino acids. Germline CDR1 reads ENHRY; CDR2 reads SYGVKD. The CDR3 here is CAISLDRENTEAFF. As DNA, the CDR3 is TGTGCCATCAGTTTGGACAGGGAGAACACTGAAGCTTTCTTT.

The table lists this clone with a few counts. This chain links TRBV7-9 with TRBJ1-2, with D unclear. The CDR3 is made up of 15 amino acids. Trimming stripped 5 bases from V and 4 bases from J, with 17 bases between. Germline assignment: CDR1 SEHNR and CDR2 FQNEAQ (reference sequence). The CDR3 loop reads CASSPRALGVYGYTF. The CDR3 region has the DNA TGTGCCAGCAGCCCCCGGGCCCTGGGCGTCTATGGCTACACCTTC.